These T cell receptor beta chains were read from a single sample in a study of T cells in localized non-small cell lung cancer. Data came from immunoSEQ multiplex PCR; TCRdb stores just in-frame clones and leaves some out. The sample consists of 2,000 to 3,000 clones, about 24% of them appearing once. Sample: lung tumor tissue, taken before any cancer treatment. The source of these receptors is a woman aged 35 to 69 with stage II squamous cell lung carcinoma. Both conserved end residues are part of each CDR3. D genes are given only for firm matches. Some rows have no size entry. The others give once, few or many, or a class for an expanded clone.

D gene: TRBD1; V gene: TRBV6-8; clone size: medium-sized; J gene: TRBJ1-1; CDR3 protein: CAINPGTGGRQTFF; CDR3 DNA: TGTGCCATCAACCCCGGGACAGGGGGGAGACAAACTTTCTTT
D gene: TRBD2; V gene: TRBV11-3; clone size: .; J gene: TRBJ2-5; CDR3 protein: CASSLGLAGEYQETQYF; CDR3 DNA: TGTGCCAGCAGCTTAGGGCTAGCGGGGGAGTACCAAGAGACCCAGTACTTC
D gene: .; V gene: TRBV28; clone size: .; J gene: TRBJ2-7; CDR3 protein: CASSHSSLGLERYGQYF; CDR3 DNA: TGTGCCAGCAGTCACTCTTCCCTGGGCTTGGAGAGGTACGGGCAGTACTTC
D gene: .; V gene: TRBV30; clone size: .; J gene: TRBJ1-4; CDR3 protein: CASKGPTNEKLFF; CDR3 DNA: TGTGCCTCCAAGGGGCCAACTAATGAAAAACTGTTTTTT
D gene: TRBD2; V gene: TRBV11-3; clone size: few; J gene: TRBJ2-2; CDR3 protein: CASSQLGGTGELFF; CDR3 DNA: TGTGCCAGCAGTCAATTGGGAGGGACCGGGGAGCTGTTTTTT
D gene: .; V gene: TRBV18; clone size: .; J gene: TRBJ2-1; CDR3 protein: CASSPPVRASNEQFF; CDR3 DNA: TGTGCCAGCTCACCACCGGTCAGGGCAAGCAATGAGCAGTTCTTC
D gene: .; V gene: TRBV4-1; clone size: medium-sized; J gene: TRBJ1-1; CDR3 protein: CASSQDLPKGTLLNTEAFF; CDR3 DNA: TGCGCCAGCAGCCAAGATTTACCGAAAGGGACTCTTTTGAACACTGAAGCTTTCTTT
D gene: TRBD2; V gene: TRBV11-3; clone size: few; J gene: TRBJ2-7; CDR3 protein: CASSSYSGGAYEQYF; CDR3 DNA: TGTGCCAGCAGCTCCTATAGCGGGGGAGCCTACGAGCAGTACTTC
D gene: .; V gene: TRBV6-8; clone size: .; J gene: TRBJ1-1; CDR3 protein: CASSVTGTANTEAFF; CDR3 DNA: TGTGCCAGCAGTGTTACCGGGACCGCGAACACTGAAGCTTTCTTT
D gene: .; V gene: TRBV6-8; clone size: few; J gene: TRBJ2-7; CDR3 protein: CASSYGVNSYEQYF; CDR3 DNA: TGTGCCAGCAGTTACGGCGTAAACTCCTACGAGCAGTACTTC
D gene: TRBD2; V gene: TRBV5-1; clone size: .; J gene: TRBJ2-5; CDR3 protein: CASSFNPSGGETQYF; CDR3 DNA: TGCGCCAGCAGCTTTAATCCTAGCGGGGGAGAGACCCAGTACTTC
D gene: .; V gene: TRBV28; clone size: .; J gene: TRBJ2-5; CDR3 protein: CASTTGMLVTQYF; CDR3 DNA: TGTGCCAGCACCACCGGGATGCTCGTGACCCAGTACTTC
D gene: .; V gene: TRBV6-8; clone size: few; J gene: TRBJ1-3; CDR3 protein: CASSFEGISGNTIYF; CDR3 DNA: TGTGCCAGCAGTTTCGAGGGGATATCTGGAAACACCATATATTTT